What follows is one TCR beta chain and its context. No antigen is known for it. Researchers ran the PCR with 60 Vbeta and 13 Jbeta primers. Sequenced by immunoSEQ multiplex PCR; TCRdb stores in-frame clones only, minus some. The sample lists around 150,000 clones; 72% were seen once. This record comes from a study of cytomegalovirus exposure and HLA in healthy donors. Trimming removed 5 bases from V and 15 bases from J, with 17 bases in between. The length of the CDR3 is 12 residues. Germline V lookup: CDR1 MGHDK, CDR2 SYGVNS. Study results and limitations: Available immune exposure information covered CMV serostatus only. Excluded: some indistinguishable V segments such as TRBV6-2 and TRBV6-3. Prior analysis indicated that the majority of TCR beta V segments exhibited productivity approximately 87% or approximately 30% of the time. Association with HLA alleles at 0.05 false discovery rate was found for 16,951 TCR beta sequences in a later analysis.

The TCR was taken from a man between 40 and 49 years old in good health and CMV-seronegative. The chain uses TRBV25-1 and TRBJ2-1, with D tentatively TRBD1 (6 bases). The sequenced sample consisted of PBMCs. For the CDR3, the DNA is TGTGCCAGCAGTCCGACAGGTTTTTATCCGTTCTTC. Translating it yields CASSPTGFYPFF.